The T cell receptor (beta chain) described here comes from a study of shared clonotypes between healthy human individuals. Study outcomes and limitations: Against clonotypes common to all four donors, non-shared ones had lower generation probabilities. Few donors restricted represented genetic and exposure-history diversity.

Regarding this clone: Its antigen remains unknown.

The germline CDR1 and CDR2 sequences are LNHDA and SQIVND (reference sequence). This CDR3 contains 14 residues. The V and J ends lost 9 bases and 8 bases respectively, with 19 bases between them. Assay: immunoSEQ multiplex PCR; the TCRdb copy retains only in-frame clones and omits some. In the table there are over 850,000 clones, around 78% of which are singletons. This clonotype originated in a man younger than 35 in good health. Some clones in this sample may be carry-over from other donors' samples. J is TRBJ1-4 and V is TRBV19; D may be TRBD1 (5 bases). The sequenced sample consisted of memory CD4+ T cells from PBMCs. Subset defined: CD45RA-negative fraction. The CDR3 coding sequence is TGTGCCAGACGAGCGACGGGGCCGAAGGAAAAACTGTTTTTT. This codes for CARRATGPKEKLFF.